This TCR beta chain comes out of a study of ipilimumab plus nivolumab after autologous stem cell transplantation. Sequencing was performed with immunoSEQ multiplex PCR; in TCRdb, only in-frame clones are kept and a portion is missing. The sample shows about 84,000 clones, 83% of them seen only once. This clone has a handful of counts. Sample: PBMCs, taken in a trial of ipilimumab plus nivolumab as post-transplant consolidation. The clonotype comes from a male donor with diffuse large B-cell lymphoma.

CDR3 region: CASSLDLAGGQNIQYF. The CDR3 DNA is TGTGCCAGCAGCTTAGATCTGGCGGGGGGTCAAAACATTCAGTACTTC. V gene TRBV11-2 combines with J gene TRBJ2-4; 8 nucleotides agree with TRBD2. Germline assignment: CDR1 SGHAT and CDR2 FQNNGV. After removal of 0 bases from V and 5 bases from J, the junction contained 6 bases not matched to a gene. This CDR3 has 16 amino acids.